The 15 T cell receptor beta chains below come from one sample, sequenced in a study of naive and memory T cell subsets. Two oligonucleotides, mixed equimolar, formed the beta constant-region primer covering TRBC1 and TRBC2. TCRdb re-analysed the UMI-ligation and nested PCR reads in MiXCR, keeping a single row per CDR3 protein. Of about 85,000 distinct CDR3 sequences in the sample, 13% were seen once. Source material: central memory CD4+ T cells from blood. Source of these receptors: a human donor in good health.

The chain joins TRBV5-1 to TRBJ1-2, with D perhaps matching TRBD1 (5 bases). Trimming stripped 0 bases from V and 8 bases from J, with 14 bases between. The CDR3 is 14 residues long. Germline V CDR1 and CDR2: SGHRS, YFSETQ. CDR3 sequence reads: CASSLALGVMGYTF. The CDR3 region has the DNA TGCGCCAGCAGCTTGGCTTTGGGGGTGATGGGCTACACCTTC.

At least ten counts were recorded for this clonotype. CDR3 amino acids: CACTPQVVNEQYF. CDR3 coding DNA: TGTGCCTGTACACCGCAGGTAGTCAACGAGCAGTACTTC. This sequence joins TRBV30 and TRBJ2-7; D unclear. This CDR3 comprises 13 residues. Looked up from germline, CDR1 is GTSNPN and CDR2 is SVGIG (reference sequence). V dropped 6 bases and J dropped 5 bases, with 17 bases sitting between them.

The chain has TRBV5-5 and TRBJ1-1; 7 positions agree with TRBD1. CDR1 is SGHKS, CDR2 YYEKEE, per germline (reference sequence). This CDR3 has 13 residues. V dropped 4 bases and J dropped 5; count of bases not matched to a gene: 5. CDR3 DNA sequence: TGTGCCAGCAGCCTGACAGGGCGAACTGAAGCTTTCTTT. Amino acids: CASSLTGRTEAFF.

This clonotype showed up many times. The chain has TRBV20-1 and TRBJ1-6; D perhaps matches TRBD1 (5 bases). CDR1 and CDR2 (germline): DFQATT, SNEGSKA (reference sequence). Deletions cut 4 bases from V and 7 bases from J, with 5 bases between. CDR3 length equals 11 residues. The CDR3 protein is CSATGNSPLHF. CDR3 bases: TGCAGTGCTACAGGGAATTCACCCCTCCACTTT.

V and J are TRBV7-8 and TRBJ1-1; D unclear. Between the trimmed V and J ends, which lost 0 bases and 1 base, there was a span of 6 bases. In germline, CDR1 is SGHVS, CDR2 FQNEAQ. This CDR3 spans 14 amino acids. CDR3 DNA sequence: TGTGCCAGCAGCTTAGCGCTAGGGAACACTGAAGCTTTCTTT. Translated, it gives CASSLALGNTEAFF.

This clonotype has a handful of counts. This chain links TRBV3-1 with TRBJ2-1; D is ambiguous. This CDR3 contains 16 residues. CDR1 and CDR2 from the germline V gene are LGHDT and YNNKEL (reference sequence). The ends were cut back, 4 bases at V and 6 bases at J, with 19 bases in the middle. The chain's CDR3 is CASSLVQMDPSNEQFF. The CDR3 DNA is TGTGCCAGCAGCCTGGTCCAGATGGACCCCTCCAATGAGCAGTTCTTC.

This clonotype showed up just a few times. The chain recombines TRBV19 with TRBJ2-3, with 7 nucleotides matching TRBD2. V lost 4 bases and J lost 8; bases outside the gene matches: 0. The CDR3 is made up of 11 amino acids. Germline CDR1 is LNHDA and CDR2 is SQIVND (reference sequence). Here the CDR3 DNA reads TGTGCCAGTAGTAGCGGGGGTACGCAGTATTTT. Protein sequence: CASSSGGTQYF.

The chain uses TRBV29-1 and TRBJ2-5; 7 nucleotides agree with TRBD1. Germline V CDR1 and CDR2: SQVTM, ANQGSEA. The CDR3 consists of 14 residues. With V trimmed by 5 bases and J by 3 bases, 9 bases remained unmatched. The CDR3, as DNA: TGCAGCGTTAGAGGGGGCAAGGCCGAAGAGACCCAGTACTTC. Amino acids: CSVRGGKAEETQYF.

At least ten counts were recorded for this clonotype. This chain uses TRBV5-7 with TRBJ2-7; 8 nucleotides agree with TRBD2. TRBV5-7 carries the ORF label, with uncertain function. Unmatched junction bases numbered 9, after V lost 7 bases and J lost 3 bases. The CDR3 extends over 14 amino acids. The CDR3 protein is CASRPAGVSYEQYF. The CDR3 DNA follows: TGTGCCAGCCGCCCAGCGGGAGTAAGCTACGAGCAGTACTTC.

In its sample, this clonotype was seen a few times. This rearrangement joins TRBV5-5 to TRBJ1-1; tentatively, D is TRBD1 (6 bases). Trimming removed 2 bases at V and 0 bases at J, with 29 bases between. CDR3 length equals 21 residues. Germline assignment: CDR1 SGHKS and CDR2 YYEKEE (reference sequence). The chain's CDR3 is CASSLLPDGIRGGTMNTEAFF. In DNA, the CDR3 is TGTGCCAGCAGCTTATTACCGGACGGGATTAGAGGGGGAACTATGAACACTGAAGCTTTCTTT. The full variable domain, completed using reference TRBV5-5 and TRBJ1-1, is DAGVTQSPTHLIKTRGQQVTLRCSPISGHKSVSWYQQVLGQGPQFIFQYYEKEERGRGNFPDRFSARQFPNYSSELNVNALLLGDSALYLCASSLLPDGIRGGTMNTEAFFGQGTRLTVV.

V usage is TRBV10-3 and J usage is TRBJ2-2; TRBD1 is a possible D gene (6 bases). CDR3 length equals 16 residues. Germline lookup yields CDR1 ENHRY and CDR2 SYGVKD. V lost 4 bases and J lost 4, with 16 bases in between. CDR3 region: CAISVSGAVSTGELFF. In DNA form, the CDR3 reads TGTGCCATCAGTGTATCAGGGGCGGTTAGCACCGGGGAGCTGTTTTTT.

The CDR3 reads CASSFWDGTDTQYF. For the CDR3, the DNA is TGTGCCAGCAGCTTTTGGGATGGCACAGATACGCAGTATTTT. This rearrangement joins TRBV7-9 to TRBJ2-3, with D hard to call. This CDR3 region has 14 residues. Trimming took off 3 bases at V and 1 base at J, with 8 bases between the two ends. Germline V gene sequence: CDR1 SEHNR, CDR2 FQNEAQ (reference sequence).

The J gene is TRBJ2-5, the V gene TRBV27; D gene uncertain. This CDR3 is 17 amino acids long. The germline gives CDR1 MNHEY, CDR2 SMNVEV (reference sequence). V dropped 8 bases and J dropped 2 bases, with 24 bases sitting between them. CDR3 amino acids: CASRASSAERIQETQYF. DNA of the CDR3: TGTGCCAGCCGTGCTTCTTCGGCAGAGAGGATTCAAGAGACCCAGTACTTC.

In this sample, this clonotype turned up many times. The chain recombines TRBV2 with TRBJ1-1; D not certain. V dropped 5 bases and J dropped 0 bases, with 7 bases sitting between them. This CDR3 is 13 amino acids long. Germline V gene data show CDR1 as SNHLY and CDR2 as FYNNEI. The CDR3 nucleotides are TGTGCCAGCAGTCCTATCTTGAACACTGAAGCTTTCTTT. Its protein is CASSPILNTEAFF.

This clonotype occurred a few times. This rearrangement joins TRBV27 to TRBJ2-7; TRBD2 agrees at 9 bases. Germline V gene data show CDR1 as MNHEY and CDR2 as SMNVEV (reference sequence). This CDR3 is built from 15 residues. With V trimmed by 1 base and J by 1 base, 2 bases remained unmatched. The CDR3 DNA sequence: TGTGCCAGCAGTTTATGGGCGGGGGGGTCCTACGAGCAGTACTTC. Translated: CASSLWAGGSYEQYF.